A single T cell receptor (beta chain) is shown here with its context. This sample was taken from a study of blood T cell repertoires in COVID-19. The wider study: The United States, Italy and Spain provided the acute and convalescent COVID-19 samples. The analysed material was cDNA or gDNA that came from T cells, B-cell-depleted T cells, or PBMCs.

Original processing notes: Amplifying reference gene primers gave estimates of nucleated cell counts. Sequencing was performed with immunoSEQ multiplex PCR; in TCRdb, only in-frame clones are kept and a portion is missing. Clone size and the V and J calls come from that table; the DNA yielded D and trimming. The top ten clones hold about 3.5% of a sample with around 140,000 clones, 80% of them seen once. The sequenced sample consisted of peripheral blood. The clonotype was recovered from a man between 70 and 80 years old who had recovered from COVID-19.

CDR3: CASSSATYKGYAEAFF. In nucleotides, the CDR3 is TGTGCCAGCAGTTCTGCTACTTATAAGGGGTATGCTGAAGCTTTCTTT. The chain couples TRBV6-5 to TRBJ1-1, with D possibly TRBD1 on 5 matching bases. V was clipped by 4 bases and J by 6 bases, with 21 bases between them. CDR3 length equals 16 residues. Germline V gene data show CDR1 as MNHEY and CDR2 as SVGAGI.